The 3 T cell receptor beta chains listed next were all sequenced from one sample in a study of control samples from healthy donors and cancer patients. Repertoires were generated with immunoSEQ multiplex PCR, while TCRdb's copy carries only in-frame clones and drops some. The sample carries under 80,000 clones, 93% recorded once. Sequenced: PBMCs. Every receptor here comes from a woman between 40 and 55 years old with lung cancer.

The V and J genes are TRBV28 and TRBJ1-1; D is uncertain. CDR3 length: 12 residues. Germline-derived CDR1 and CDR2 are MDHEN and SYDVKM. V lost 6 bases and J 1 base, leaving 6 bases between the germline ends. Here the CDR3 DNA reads TGTGCCAGCAGCCATGGGAACACTGAAGCTTTCTTT. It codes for CASSHGNTEAFF.

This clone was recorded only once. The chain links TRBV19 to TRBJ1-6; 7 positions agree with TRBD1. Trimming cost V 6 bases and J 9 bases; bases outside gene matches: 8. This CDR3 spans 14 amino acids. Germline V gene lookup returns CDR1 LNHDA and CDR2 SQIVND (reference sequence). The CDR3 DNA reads TGTGCCAGTAGGAGAGGACAGGCAGGTTCACCCCTCCACTTT. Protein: CASRRGQAGSPLHF.

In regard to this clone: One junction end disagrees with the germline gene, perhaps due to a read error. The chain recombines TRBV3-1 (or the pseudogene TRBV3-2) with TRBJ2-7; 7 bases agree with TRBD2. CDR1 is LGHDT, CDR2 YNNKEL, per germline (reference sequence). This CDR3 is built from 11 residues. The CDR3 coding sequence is TGTGCCAGCAGCACAATGGGGGGGGTAGACTTC. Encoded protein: CASSTMGGVDF.